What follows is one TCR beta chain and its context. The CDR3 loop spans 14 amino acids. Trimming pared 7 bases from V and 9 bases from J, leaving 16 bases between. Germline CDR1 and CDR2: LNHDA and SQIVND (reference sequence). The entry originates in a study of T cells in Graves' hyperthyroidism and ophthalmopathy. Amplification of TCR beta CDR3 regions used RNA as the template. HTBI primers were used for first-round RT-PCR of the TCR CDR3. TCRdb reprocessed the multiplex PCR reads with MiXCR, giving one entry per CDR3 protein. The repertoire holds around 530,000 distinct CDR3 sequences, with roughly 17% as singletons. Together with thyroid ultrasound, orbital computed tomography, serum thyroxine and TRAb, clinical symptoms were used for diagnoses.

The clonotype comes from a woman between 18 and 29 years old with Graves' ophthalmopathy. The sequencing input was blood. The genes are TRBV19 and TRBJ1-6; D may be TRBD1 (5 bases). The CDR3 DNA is TGTGCCAGTACCACCGGACAACCTTCTTCACCCCTCCACTTT. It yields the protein CASTTGQPSSPLHF.